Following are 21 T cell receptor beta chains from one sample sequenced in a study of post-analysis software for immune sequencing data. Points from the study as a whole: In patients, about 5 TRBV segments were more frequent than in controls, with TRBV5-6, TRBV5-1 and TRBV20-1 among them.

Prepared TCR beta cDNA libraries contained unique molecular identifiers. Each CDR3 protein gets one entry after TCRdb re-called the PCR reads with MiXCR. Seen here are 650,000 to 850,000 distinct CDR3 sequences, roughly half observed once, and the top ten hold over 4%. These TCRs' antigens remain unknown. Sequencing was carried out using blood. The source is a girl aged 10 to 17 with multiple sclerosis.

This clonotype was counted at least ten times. The CDR3 spells CASSEGTGASYEQYF. For the CDR3, the DNA is TGCGCCAGCAGCGAAGGGACAGGGGCGTCCTACGAGCAGTACTTC. The genes are TRBV5-1 and TRBJ2-7; 10 bases fit TRBD1. The CDR3 covers 15 residues. The V segment lost 4 bases and the J segment 1 base; nucleotides outside the gene matches: 5. CDR1 and CDR2 (germline): SGHRS, YFSETQ.

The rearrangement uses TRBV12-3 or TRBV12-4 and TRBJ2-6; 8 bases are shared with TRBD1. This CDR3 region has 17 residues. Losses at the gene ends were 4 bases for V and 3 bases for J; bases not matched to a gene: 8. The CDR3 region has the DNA TGTGCCAGCAGTTCCCGGACAGGGTATTATGGGGCCAACGTCCTGACTTTC. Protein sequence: CASSSRTGYYGANVLTF.

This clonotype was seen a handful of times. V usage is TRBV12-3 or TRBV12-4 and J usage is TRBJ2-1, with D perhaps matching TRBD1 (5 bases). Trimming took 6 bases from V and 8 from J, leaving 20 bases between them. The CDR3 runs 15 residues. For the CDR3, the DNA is TGTGCCAGCAGCCCCACCGGGCCCTGGGGCGATGAGCAGTTCTTC. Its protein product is CASSPTGPWGDEQFF.

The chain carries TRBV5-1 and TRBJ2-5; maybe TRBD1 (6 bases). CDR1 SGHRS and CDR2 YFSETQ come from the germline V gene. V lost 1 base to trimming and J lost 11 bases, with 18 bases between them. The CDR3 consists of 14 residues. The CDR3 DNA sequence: TGCGCCAGCAGCTTGTACAGGGCTGAAGGGGAGCAGTACTTC. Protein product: CASSLYRAEGEQYF.

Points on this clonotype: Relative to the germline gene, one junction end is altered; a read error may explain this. CDR3 protein: CASSQDQRKRTTNTGELFF. DNA of the CDR3: TGTGCCAGTAGCCAAGATCAACGAAAGCGGACCACGAACACCGGGGAGCTGTTTTTT. The chain carries TRBV3-1 and TRBJ2-2, with a tentative D call TRBD2 (5 bases). There are 19 residues in the CDR3. The germline CDR1 and CDR2 sequences are LGHDT and YNNKEL (reference sequence).

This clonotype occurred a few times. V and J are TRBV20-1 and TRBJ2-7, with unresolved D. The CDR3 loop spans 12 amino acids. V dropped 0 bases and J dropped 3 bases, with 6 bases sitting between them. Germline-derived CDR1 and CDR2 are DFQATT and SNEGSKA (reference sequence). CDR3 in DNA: TGCAGTGCTAGAGATGCGTTCTACGAGCAGTACTTC. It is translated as CSARDAFYEQYF.

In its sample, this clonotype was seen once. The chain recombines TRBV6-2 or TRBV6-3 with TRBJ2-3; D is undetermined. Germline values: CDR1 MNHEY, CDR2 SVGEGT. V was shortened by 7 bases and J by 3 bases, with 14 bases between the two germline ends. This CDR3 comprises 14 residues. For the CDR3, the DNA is TGTGCCAGCATCGAGGCAATGAGTACAGATACGCAGTATTTT. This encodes CASIEAMSTDTQYF.

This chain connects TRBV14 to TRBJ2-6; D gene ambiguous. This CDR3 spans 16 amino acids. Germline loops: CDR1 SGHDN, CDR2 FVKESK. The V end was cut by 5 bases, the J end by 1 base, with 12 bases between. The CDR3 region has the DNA TGTGCCAGCAGCGTCCGGGTTTCATCTGGGGCCAACGTCCTGACTTTC. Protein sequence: CASSVRVSSGANVLTF.

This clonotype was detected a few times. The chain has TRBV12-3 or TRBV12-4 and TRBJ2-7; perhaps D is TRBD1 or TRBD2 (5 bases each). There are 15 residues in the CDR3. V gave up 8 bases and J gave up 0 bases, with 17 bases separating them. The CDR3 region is CASGFPGPRSYEQYF. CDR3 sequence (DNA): TGTGCCAGCGGATTCCCGGGGCCCCGCTCCTACGAGCAGTACTTC.

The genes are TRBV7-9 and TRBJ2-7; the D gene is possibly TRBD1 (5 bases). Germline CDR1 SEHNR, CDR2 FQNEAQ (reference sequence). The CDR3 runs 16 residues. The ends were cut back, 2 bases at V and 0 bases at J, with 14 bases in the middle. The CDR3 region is CASSLWISGASYEQYF. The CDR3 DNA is TGTGCCAGCAGCTTATGGATCAGTGGGGCCTCCTACGAGCAGTACTTC.

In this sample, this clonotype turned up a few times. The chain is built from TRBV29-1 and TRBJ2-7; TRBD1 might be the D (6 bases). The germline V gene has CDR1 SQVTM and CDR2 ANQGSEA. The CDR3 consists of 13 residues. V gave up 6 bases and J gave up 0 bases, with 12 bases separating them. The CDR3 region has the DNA TGCAGCGTAATGGGACAAAACTCCTACGAGCAGTACTTC. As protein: CSVMGQNSYEQYF.

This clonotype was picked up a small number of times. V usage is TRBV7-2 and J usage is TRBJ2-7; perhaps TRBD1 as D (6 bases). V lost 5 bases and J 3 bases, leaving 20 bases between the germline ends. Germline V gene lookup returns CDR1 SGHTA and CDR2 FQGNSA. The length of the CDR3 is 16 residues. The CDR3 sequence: CASSPRFDRTHYEQYF. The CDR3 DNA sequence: TGTGCCAGCAGCCCCCGGTTCGACAGGACCCACTACGAGCAGTACTTC. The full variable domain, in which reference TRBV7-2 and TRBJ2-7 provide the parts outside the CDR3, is GAGVSQSPSNKVTEKGKDVELRCDPISGHTALYWYRQSLGQGLEFLIYFQGNSAPDKSGLPSDRFSAERTGGSVSTLTIQRTQQEDSAVYLCASSPRFDRTHYEQYFGPGTRLTVT.

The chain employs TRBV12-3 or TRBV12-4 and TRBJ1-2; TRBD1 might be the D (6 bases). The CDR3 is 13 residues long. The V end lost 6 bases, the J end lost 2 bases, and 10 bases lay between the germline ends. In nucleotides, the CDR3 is TGTGCCAGCAGCACCGGGACAAACTATGGCTACACCTTC. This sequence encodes CASSTGTNYGYTF.

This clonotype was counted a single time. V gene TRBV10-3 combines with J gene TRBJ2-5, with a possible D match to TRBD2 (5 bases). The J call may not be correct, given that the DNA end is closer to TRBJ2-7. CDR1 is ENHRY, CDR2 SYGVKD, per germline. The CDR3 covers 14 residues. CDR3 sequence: CAISETTRIHEQYF. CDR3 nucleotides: TGTGCCATCAGTGAGACTACTAGAATCCACGAGCAGTACTTC.

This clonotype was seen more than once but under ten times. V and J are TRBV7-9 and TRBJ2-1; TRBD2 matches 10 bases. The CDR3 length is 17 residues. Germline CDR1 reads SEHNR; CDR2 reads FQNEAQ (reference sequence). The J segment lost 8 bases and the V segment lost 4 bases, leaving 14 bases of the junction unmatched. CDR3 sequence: CASSSTTGTSVYHEQFF. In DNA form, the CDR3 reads TGTGCCAGCAGCTCCACGACCGGGACTAGCGTGTACCATGAGCAGTTCTTC.

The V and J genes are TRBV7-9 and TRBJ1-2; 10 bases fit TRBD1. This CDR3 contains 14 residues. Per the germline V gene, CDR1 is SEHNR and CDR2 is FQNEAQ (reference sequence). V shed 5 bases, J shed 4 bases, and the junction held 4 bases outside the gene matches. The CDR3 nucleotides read TGTGCCAGCAGCATGACAGGGGGCGCCTATGGCTACACCTTC. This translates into CASSMTGGAYGYTF.

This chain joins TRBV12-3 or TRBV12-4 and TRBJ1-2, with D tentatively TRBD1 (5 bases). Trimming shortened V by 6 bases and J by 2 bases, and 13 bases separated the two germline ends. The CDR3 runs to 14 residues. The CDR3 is CASRLTDLNYGYTF. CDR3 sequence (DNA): TGTGCCAGCAGGCTGACAGACCTAAACTATGGCTACACCTTC.

DNA of the CDR3: TGTGCCAGCAGTCACCGGACAGGGGACGGCTACACCTTC. Residues: CASSHRTGDGYTF. The rearrangement uses TRBV6-6 and TRBJ1-2, with TRBD1 matching 9 bases. Germline CDR1 reads MNHNY; CDR2 reads SVGAGI (reference sequence). Trimming cost V 5 bases and J 8 bases; bases outside gene matches: 6. The CDR3 spans 13 residues.

The CDR3 nucleotides are TGCGCCAGCAGCGTGGGACTGCACAATGAGCAGTTCTTC. Protein product: CASSVGLHNEQFF. The chain employs TRBV4-1 and TRBJ2-1, with a weak D call TRBD2 (6 bases). This CDR3 has 13 residues. V was cut by 5 bases and J by 5 bases, with 10 bases left in between. Germline V gene lookup returns CDR1 MGHRA and CDR2 YSYEKL.

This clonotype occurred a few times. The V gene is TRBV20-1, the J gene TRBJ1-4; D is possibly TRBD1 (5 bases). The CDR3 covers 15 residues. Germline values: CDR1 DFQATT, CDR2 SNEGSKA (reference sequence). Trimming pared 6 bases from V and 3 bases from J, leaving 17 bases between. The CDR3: CSAIHARGANEKLFF. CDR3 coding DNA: TGCAGTGCCATCCATGCCCGGGGGGCTAATGAAAAACTGTTTTTT.

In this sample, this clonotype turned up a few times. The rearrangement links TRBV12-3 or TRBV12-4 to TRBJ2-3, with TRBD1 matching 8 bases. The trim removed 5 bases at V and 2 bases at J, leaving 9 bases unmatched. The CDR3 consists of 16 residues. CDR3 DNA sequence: TGTGCCAGCAGTCCAGGGGGCGCCGGTCCCACAGATACGCAGTATTTT. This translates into CASSPGGAGPTDTQYF.